Following are 8 T cell receptor beta chains from one sample sequenced in a study of blood T cell repertoires in COVID-19. The method was immunoSEQ multiplex PCR; TCRdb's version includes in-frame clones alone and lacks a portion of them. Of roughly 200,000 clones detected, roughly nine tenths appear once; the ten largest clones hold roughly a fifth. What was sequenced was peripheral blood. All receptors derive from a man between 60 and 75 years old with active or convalescent COVID-19.

The V call is TRBV9, the J call TRBJ2-7; TRBD1 is a possible D gene (5 bases). From germline, CDR1 is SGDLS and CDR2 YYNGEE. With 0 bases removed from V and 5 bases from J, the gap between germline ends came to 12 bases. The CDR3 covers 14 residues. Here the CDR3 reads CASSVEARAHEQYF. CDR3 DNA: TGTGCCAGCAGCGTAGAGGCCAGGGCACACGAGCAGTACTTC.

The rearrangement uses TRBV7-2 and TRBJ2-3; D is possibly TRBD2 (6 bases). The CDR3 runs 15 residues. V lost 6 bases and J 2 bases, leaving 15 bases between the germline ends. CDR1 and CDR2 from the germline V gene are SGHTA and FQGNSA. CDR3 region: CASRFRDSNTDTQYF. The CDR3 DNA sequence: TGTGCCAGCAGGTTCCGGGACTCCAACACAGATACGCAGTATTTT.

This clone was counted a single time. This chain uses TRBV29-1 with TRBJ2-1; 9 nucleotides line up with TRBD1. Germline trimming cut 5 bases from V and 8 bases from J; bases unmatched to any gene: 7. Germline assignment: CDR1 SQVTM and CDR2 ANQGSEA. This CDR3 spans 13 amino acids. The CDR3 DNA reads as TGCAGCGTTTTGACAGGGGGACAGGATGAGCAGTTCTTC. It translates to CSVLTGGQDEQFF.

The CDR3 reads CASSQEARTGDQPQHF. Written as DNA, the CDR3 is TGTGCCAGCAGCCAAGAGGCGAGGACGGGGGATCAGCCCCAGCATTTT. This rearrangement joins TRBV4-2 to TRBJ1-5; TRBD1 is a possible D gene (5 bases). This CDR3 has 16 residues. Trimming cost V 0 bases and J 5 bases, with 14 bases left between them. Germline CDR1 and CDR2: LGHNA and YNFKEQ.

This chain links TRBV7-9 with TRBJ1-5, with TRBD1 matching 7 bases. There are 14 residues in the CDR3. Germline V CDR1 and CDR2: SEHNR, FQNEAQ (reference sequence). V lost 6 bases to trimming and J lost 6 bases; unmatched junction nucleotides: 8. Written as DNA, the CDR3 is TGTGCCAGCAGTGGGCAGGGGGATGGTCAGCCCCAGCATTTT. It yields the protein CASSGQGDGQPQHF.

J is TRBJ2-2 and V is TRBV27, with 10 bases identical to TRBD2. The length of the CDR3 is 17 residues. Per germline, CDR1 MNHEY and CDR2 SMNVEV (reference sequence). V trimming: 4 bases; J trimming: 3 bases; junction bases outside the gene matches: 8. The CDR3 DNA reads as TGTGCCAGCAGTTACGGACTCGGACTAGCGGACACCGGGGAGCTGTTTTTT. Its translation is CASSYGLGLADTGELFF.

The rearrangement joins TRBV3-1 (or the pseudogene TRBV3-2) to TRBJ1-3, with 7 bases matching TRBD1. CDR3 length: 14 amino acids. The ends lost 2 bases at V and 3 bases at J; junction bases unmatched: 1. Germline values: CDR1 LGHDT, CDR2 YNNKEL (reference sequence). CDR3 in DNA: TGTGCCAGCAGCCAATCAGGGGGTGGAAACACCATATATTTT. Encoded protein: CASSQSGGGNTIYF.

This clone is a singleton in its sample. The V call is TRBV14, the J call TRBJ2-5; 8 bases align to TRBD2. The J segment lost 1 base and the V segment lost 2 bases, leaving 6 bases of the junction unmatched. Germline V gives CDR1 SGHDN, CDR2 FVKESK. The CDR3 is made up of 16 amino acids. The CDR3 loop reads CASSQFSGEPQETQYF. The DNA for the CDR3 is TGTGCCAGCAGCCAATTTAGCGGGGAACCCCAAGAGACCCAGTACTTC. The full variable domain, with the rest looked up from reference TRBV14 and TRBJ2-5, is EAGVTQFPSHSVIEKGQTVTLRCDPISGHDNLYWYRRVMGKEIKFLLHFVKESKQDESGMPNNRFLAERTGGTYSTLKVQPAELEDSGVYFCASSQFSGEPQETQYFGPGTRLLVL.